What follows are 26 T cell receptor beta chains derived from one specimen sequenced in a study of shared clonotypes between healthy human individuals. Libraries were prepared by immunoSEQ multiplex PCR; TCRdb keeps only in-frame clonotypes and omits some of them. In the table there are 2.5 million or so clones, over 85% of which are singletons. Material for sequencing was naive CD4+ T cells sorted from blood. Subset of the sample: CD45RA+ positively selected. All receptors derive from a man between 18 and 29 years old in good health.

This chain uses TRBV30 with TRBJ2-1; D possibly uses TRBD1 or TRBD2 (5 bases each). CDR3 size: 13 residues. CDR1 and CDR2 from the germline V gene are GTSNPN and SVGIG (reference sequence). Trimming left V 3 bases short and J 7 bases short, with 13 bases between. The chain's CDR3 is CAWSGAQGNEQFF. CDR3 in DNA: TGTGCCTGGAGCGGGGCCCAAGGAAATGAGCAGTTCTTC.

This chain uses TRBV7-2 with TRBJ2-7; TRBD2 might be the D (5 bases). The CDR3 length is 14 residues. The germline V gene encodes CDR1 SGHTA and CDR2 FQGNSA. The V end was cut by 6 bases, the J end by 4 bases, with 16 bases between. The CDR3 loop is CASSALGRTYEQYF. CDR3 bases: TGTGCCAGCAGTGCTCTCGGACGGACTTACGAGCAGTACTTC.

V and J are TRBV5-1 and TRBJ2-3, with a tentative D call TRBD1 (6 bases). In germline, CDR1 is SGHRS, CDR2 YFSETQ. The ends were cut back, 3 bases at V and 3 bases at J, with 26 bases in the middle. The CDR3 is made up of 19 amino acids. The CDR3 region is CASSSPPGAFLTRTDTQYF. The CDR3 nucleotides read TGCGCCAGCAGCTCCCCCCCAGGGGCCTTTCTCACTCGGACAGATACGCAGTATTTT.

The chain is built from TRBV2 and TRBJ2-2; D remains ambiguous. V lost 2 bases and J lost 1, with 8 bases in between. CDR1 is SNHLY, CDR2 FYNNEI, per germline. This CDR3 contains 15 residues. In DNA form, the CDR3 reads TGTGCCAGCAGTGAAAACAGTTGGAACACCGGGGAGCTGTTTTTT. Amino acid sequence: CASSENSWNTGELFF. The whole variable domain, filled in from reference TRBV2 and TRBJ2-2, reads EPEVTQTPSHQVTQMGQEVILRCVPISNHLYFYWYRQILGQKVEFLVSFYNNEISEKSEIFDDQFSVERPDGSNFTLKIRSTKLEDSAMYFCASSENSWNTGELFFGEGSRLTVL.

This clone was counted once. This sequence joins TRBV11-2 and TRBJ2-7; D is undetermined. The CDR3 consists of 13 residues. The germline V gene has CDR1 SGHAT and CDR2 FQNNGV. V was shortened by 6 bases and J by 4 bases, with 13 bases between the two germline ends. The CDR3 DNA is TGTGCCAGCAGTAGGGTAGCTTTATACGAGCAGTACTTC. It is translated as CASSRVALYEQYF.

V usage is TRBV6-5 and J usage is TRBJ1-4; unclear D gene. Trimming removed 6 bases from V and 10 bases from J, with 9 bases in between. The CDR3 runs 11 residues. CDR1 and CDR2 (germline): MNHEY, SVGAGI. For the CDR3, the DNA is TGTGCCAGCAGCCTGGGCGGAAAACTGTTTTTT. It specifies CASSLGGKLFF.

V is TRBV7-3 and J is TRBJ2-1; D ambiguous. The CDR3 is 13 residues long. V dropped 5 bases and J dropped 4 bases, with 9 bases sitting between them. From germline, CDR1 is SGHTA and CDR2 FQGTGA. CDR3 DNA sequence: TGTGCCAGCAGCGCCTCGGCTTACAATGAGCAGTTCTTC. Translating it yields CASSASAYNEQFF.

Concerning this clone itself: The conserved phenylalanine or tryptophan is not found at the CDR3 terminus, so this likely reflects a read error. V usage is TRBV18 and J usage is TRBJ2-7; unclear D gene. The CDR3 contains 14 residues. From germline, CDR1 is KGHSH and CDR2 LQKENI. V dropped 3 bases and J dropped 3 bases, with 12 bases sitting between them. CDR3 residues: CASSPTISNYEQYL. CDR3 nucleotides: TGTGCCAGCTCACCCACTATTTCCAACTACGAGCAGTACCTC.

This chain connects TRBV27 to TRBJ2-3; D unclear. The CDR3 has 15 amino acids. Looked up from germline, CDR1 is MNHEY and CDR2 is SMNVEV (reference sequence). V was shortened by 2 bases and J by 2 bases, with 11 bases between the two germline ends. This chain's CDR3 is CASSLRAATTDTQYF. CDR3 coding DNA: TGTGCCAGCAGTTTACGGGCCGCCACCACAGATACGCAGTATTTT.

J is TRBJ1-2 and V is TRBV28, with 7 bases aligning to TRBD1. The length of the CDR3 is 16 residues. Germline V CDR1 and CDR2: MDHEN, SYDVKM. The ends lost 6 bases at V and 5 bases at J; junction bases unmatched: 15. The DNA of the CDR3 is TGTGCCAGCAGCCGCCGGGACAGATACCCGGGTTATGGCTACACCTTC. This gives the protein CASSRRDRYPGYGYTF.

As to this clone: Other DNA sequences of this sample code for an identical CDR3. V is TRBV29-1 and J is TRBJ2-7; 12 bases match TRBD2. Germline V gene data show CDR1 as SQVTM and CDR2 as ANQGSEA. J was trimmed by 3 bases and V by 4 bases; bases with no gene match: 4. CDR3 length: 14 residues. CDR3 sequence reads: CSVAPGLAGYEQYF. The CDR3 region has the DNA TGCAGCGTTGCCCCGGGACTAGCGGGCTACGAGCAGTACTTC.

This chain connects TRBV7-2 to TRBJ2-3, with TRBD1 identical over 10 bases. There are 18 residues in the CDR3. With 5 bases clipped from V and 4 bases from J, the junction kept 15 bases outside the gene matches. Germline assignment: CDR1 SGHTA and CDR2 FQGNSA. DNA of the CDR3: TGTGCCAGCAGCCGACATAATCCGGCGACAGGGGGCGCAGATACGCAGTATTTT. The encoded protein is CASSRHNPATGGADTQYF.

This chain joins TRBV7-9 and TRBJ2-3; 7 nucleotides line up with TRBD2. Germline CDR1 SEHNR, CDR2 FQNEAQ (reference sequence). V was clipped by 5 bases and J by 6 bases; unmatched bases: 17. The CDR3 runs 17 residues. The CDR3 region is CASSGRYRSGGWDTQYF. The CDR3, as DNA: TGTGCCAGCAGCGGACGGTATCGCTCGGGGGGTTGGGATACGCAGTATTTT. The full variable domain, its missing parts supplied by reference TRBV7-9 and TRBJ2-3, is DTGVSQNPRHKITKRGQNVTFRCDPISEHNRLYWYRQTLGQGPEFLTYFQNEAQLEKSRLLSDRFSAERPKGSFSTLEIQRTEQGDSAMYLCASSGRYRSGGWDTQYFGPGTRLTVL.

This sequence joins TRBV5-4 and TRBJ2-7, with 10 bases fitting TRBD2. With V trimmed by 2 bases and J by 2 bases, 4 bases remained unmatched. The V gene's germline CDR1 is SGHNT and CDR2 YYREEE (reference sequence). CDR3 length: 15 residues. The CDR3 nucleotides are TGTGCCAGCAGCTTCCGGACTAGCGGAGCCTACGAGCAGTACTTC. Its protein is CASSFRTSGAYEQYF.

The gene calls are TRBV6-1 and TRBJ2-1, with 7 bases lining up with TRBD2. The germline gives CDR1 MNHNS, CDR2 SASEGT. The trim removed 4 bases at V and 12 bases at J, leaving 9 bases unmatched. This CDR3 spans 13 amino acids. CDR3 sequence (DNA): TGTGCCAGCAGTGGTGGGCCACCGGGGGGGCAGTTCTTC. Protein product: CASSGGPPGGQFF.

The chain uses TRBV25-1 and TRBJ1-2; the match to TRBD1 covers 7 bases. Germline V gene lookup returns CDR1 MGHDK and CDR2 SYGVNS. This CDR3 is built from 13 residues. Germline trimming cut 10 bases from V and 6 bases from J; bases unmatched to any gene: 11. CDR3 in DNA: TGTGCCACCAGGGGACAGCCTGACGATGGCTACACCTTC. Protein sequence: CATRGQPDDGYTF.

This chain uses TRBV19 with TRBJ2-5; 11 positions match TRBD1. The CDR3 contains 15 residues. V was clipped by 5 bases and J by 4 bases; unmatched bases: 6. Germline CDR1 and CDR2: LNHDA and SQIVND (reference sequence). CDR3 nucleotides: TGTGCCAGTAGTGGCCCGGGACAGGGGGGAGAGACCCAGTACTTC. Translated, it gives CASSGPGQGGETQYF.

This clone came up once. The chain employs TRBV2 and TRBJ2-2; TRBD2 matches 13 bases. V was pared by 6 bases and J by 4 bases, with 2 bases of the junction left unmatched. CDR1 and CDR2 (germline): SNHLY, FYNNEI. CDR3 length equals 15 residues. In DNA form, the CDR3 reads TGTGCCAGCAGGGGACTAGCGGGAACCACCGGGGAGCTGTTTTTT. Residues: CASRGLAGTTGELFF.

The CDR3 is CASSGWSKGEDGYTF. CDR3 DNA: TGTGCCAGCAGTGGATGGAGCAAGGGTGAAGATGGCTACACCTTC. The V gene is TRBV6-1, the J gene TRBJ1-2; D unresolved. CDR3 length: 15 amino acids. The V end lost 4 bases, the J end lost 6 bases, and 18 bases lay between the germline ends. CDR1 and CDR2 (germline): MNHNS, SASEGT.

The table lists this clone with a count of one. V and J are TRBV5-5 and TRBJ2-3, with TRBD1 matching over 8 bases. Trimming took 0 bases from V and 8 from J; bases not matched to a gene: 11. The CDR3 has 16 amino acids. CDR1 is SGHKS, CDR2 YYEKEE, per germline (reference sequence). CDR3 in amino acids: CASSLGDRGAQGTQYF. DNA of the CDR3: TGTGCCAGCAGCTTGGGAGACAGGGGCGCGCAGGGTACGCAGTATTTT.

The V call is TRBV5-4, the J call TRBJ2-1; tentative D call: TRBD1 (5 bases). CDR3 size: 16 residues. Trimming left V 4 bases short and J 0 bases short, with 14 bases between. Looked up from germline, CDR1 is SGHNT and CDR2 is YYREEE (reference sequence). The CDR3 DNA reads as TGTGCCAGCAGCGAAGACGACAGACACTCCTACAATGAGCAGTTCTTC. Residues: CASSEDDRHSYNEQFF.

A note on this clone: This specimen includes other DNA sequences encoding the same CDR3. The chain uses TRBV5-1 and TRBJ2-7, with TRBD1 as a possible D gene (7 bases). CDR1 is SGHRS, CDR2 YFSETQ, per germline. This CDR3 has 14 residues. V gave up 4 bases and J gave up 5 bases, with 16 bases separating them. CDR3 region: CASSAGTVRDEQYF. In nucleotides, the CDR3 is TGCGCCAGCAGCGCGGGGACAGTCAGGGACGAGCAGTACTTC.

This chain links TRBV7-2 with TRBJ2-5; D may be TRBD2 (6 bases). The V and J ends lost 4 bases and 13 bases respectively, with 19 bases between them. The CDR3 spans 13 residues. The germline CDR1 and CDR2 sequences are SGHTA and FQGNSA. CDR3 loop: CASSYTGSVGGYF. The CDR3 region has the DNA TGTGCCAGCAGCTATACGGGTTCGGTGGGGGGGTACTTC.

V is TRBV4-1 and J is TRBJ1-3; 7 bases are shared with TRBD1. CDR3 size: 16 residues. The trim removed 0 bases at V and 2 bases at J, leaving 4 bases unmatched. Germline-derived CDR1 and CDR2 are MGHRA and YSYEKL. CDR3 nucleotide sequence: TGCGCCAGCAGCCAAGATCCACAGGGGACTGGAAACACCATATATTTT. Protein product: CASSQDPQGTGNTIYF.

This clone appeared a single time. The chain carries TRBV30 and TRBJ2-2, with D maybe TRBD2 (6 bases). Looked up from germline, CDR1 is GTSNPN and CDR2 is SVGIG (reference sequence). The V end was cut by 1 base, the J end by 5 bases, with 8 bases between. The CDR3 is made up of 13 amino acids. Here the CDR3 DNA reads TGTGCCTGGAGTGGCGGGGTTACCGGGGAGCTGTTTTTT. Amino acid sequence: CAWSGGVTGELFF. The entire variable domain, with the rest obtained from reference TRBV30 and TRBJ2-2, is as follows: SQTIHQWPATLVQPVGSPLSLECTVEGTSNPNLYWYRQAAGRGLQLLFYSVGIGQISSEVPQNLSASRPQDRQFILSSKKLLLSDSGFYLCAWSGGVTGELFFGEGSRLTVL.

This clone showed up just once. The gene calls are TRBV9 and TRBJ2-5; no reliable D call. The CDR3 runs to 13 residues. Germline V gene sequence: CDR1 SGDLS, CDR2 YYNGEE. With 3 bases removed from V and 4 bases from J, the gap between germline ends came to 10 bases. The CDR3 spells CASSAGRRETQYF. In nucleotides, the CDR3 is TGTGCCAGCAGCGCCGGGCGCCGAGAGACCCAGTACTTC.